This T cell receptor (beta chain) was profiled in a study of cytomegalovirus exposure and HLA in healthy donors (dated 2017 in TCRdb). Background for the entire study: In an earlier analysis of 587 of the donors, 250 to 350 Gb of sequence data and 100 million or so unique TCR beta sequences from about 179 million T cells were reported. All discovery cohort repertoires had been generated on a single sequencing platform. The study profiled the T cell repertoires of hundreds of subjects by immunosequencing and related them to cytomegalovirus serostatus. Along with the approximately 700-subject first cohort, a separate validation cohort of more than 90 different subjects was used. The study combined high-throughput TCR immunosequencing, statistical association of individual TCRs with disease status, and machine learning to predict cytomegalovirus infection status. About five DR-DQ haplotypes were handled as single units for association and clustering, since linkage in the cohort was strong. Among the roughly 400 genotyped donors, under 90% belonged to the genetic ancestry cluster associated with self-reported Caucasian donors. To decide whether each TCR beta V gene segment behaved as functional or pseudogenic, an earlier analysis of some 570 of the donors relied on high-throughput TCR beta sequencing. Around 320 gigabases of sequencing data and 70 million to 100 million unique TCR sequences were included in an early release covering roughly 600 HLA-typed donors. On average, around 200,000 unique TCR beta nucleotide sequences were sequenced per donor among 300 to 500 genotyped donors of the cohort, with roughly a sixth of those sequences being non-productive. Donor age, sex, ethnicity and CMV serostatus were compiled together with the repertoire data. A later analysis re-analyzed previously published TCR beta repertoires from 500 to 700 donors and added high-resolution HLA genotyping to study TCR occurrence patterns. The number of typed donors differed by locus: 629-630 for A, B, C, DRB1 and DQB1; 522 for DQA1; around 580 for DPA1; and around 490 for DPB1. A later genetic analysis took genome-wide SNP genotypes for about 60% of the roughly 670 donors and used that subset as a discovery cohort. The study aimed to test whether cataloging public T cell receptors could reveal signatures of past pathogen exposure. The later analysis used no new phenotypic data to find candidate immune exposures, relying instead on TCR beta sequences and their occurrence across donors. HLA typing included class I and class II loci at four-digit resolution.

The method was the immunoSEQ multiplex PCR assay. The multiplex PCR relied on a mix of 60 forward primers for TCR Vbeta segments and 13 reverse primers for TCR Jbeta segments. The CDR3 region of rearranged TCR beta genes was amplified from genomic DNA by a multiplex PCR assay. On the Illumina HiSeq System, the amplified TCR beta libraries were sequenced as 87-base-pair reads. As for the original processing: Across the 666 repertoires, a later analysis counted roughly 77 million unique TCR beta chains, 9.5 million to 12 million of which were shared by at least two donors. A nearest-neighbor algorithm error-corrected the raw reads and collapsed the reads into unique sequences, merging closely related sequences to remove PCR and sequencing errors. V, D and J gene segments were assigned by aligning CDR3 sequences to IMGT reference sequences. Each retained sequence needed at least a six-nucleotide match to both a V gene segment and a J gene segment. Rearrangements were called productive when the CDR3 lacked stop codons and stayed in frame with V and J; all others were non-productive. Following IMGT convention, CDR3 was defined as the stretch from the second conserved V-encoded cysteine up to the conserved J-encoded phenylalanine. The earlier analysis of about 590 of the donors excluded sequences that lacked an unambiguous match to a single V gene segment. An earlier analysis of 587 of the donors classified V segments as functional when productive rearrangements were above 56.7% and as segregating when the standard deviation between donors was above 5%. A statistical classification framework was built for diagnosing cytomegalovirus status from the catalog of TCR beta chain sequences. In a later analysis, V and J genes were assigned by comparing TCR nucleotide sequences against IMGT/GENE-DB human TR gene sequences. The TCRdist pipeline was used in a later analysis to assign CDR3 sequences and most-parsimonious VDJ recombination scenarios. In a later analysis, each TCR beta chain was defined by its CDR3 amino acid sequence together with its V-gene family, and reads lacking a unique V-gene family were excluded. To address suspected cross-contamination and a sequencing artifact, a later analysis removed around 600 highly shared, low-generation-probability nucleotide sequences. A later analysis calculated a clonal expansion index for each public chain from normalized within-repertoire ranks of inferred template counts. In a later analysis, generation probabilities were computed with a VDJ recombination model fitted to out-of-frame rearrangements, and the resulting probabilities were checked against IGoR. Hypergeometric tests were used in a later analysis to score TCR-TCR, TCR-HLA and TCR-CMV co-occurrence, with a repertoire-size bias correction applied to the TCR pairs. To estimate false discovery rates, a later analysis permuted the HLA or CMV assignments 20 times. A later analysis grouped co-occurring TCRs with DBSCAN, adding TCRdist sequence similarity when clustering within HLA-allele-positive subsets. For co-occurrence clustering, repertoires with fewer than 30,000 or more than 120,000 public chains were excluded, along with five or six repertoires with anomalous nucleotide sharing. The table comes from immuneACCESS by way of TCRdb, which keeps in-frame sequences with V and J called. Part of the clones is missing from these tables; in studies checked, under half for an unresolved V gene and the rest for unknown reasons. V, J and clone size reflect that table, while D and trimming were determined from the DNA. A total of about 120,000 clones appear in this sample, 81% of them only once. The top ten constitute about 3.9% of the sample.

The cohort comprised 666 healthy bone marrow donors. All cohort members were sampled while nominally healthy, although unrecorded immune exposures were likely present. The donor was CMV seronegative and was included in the group of over 300 seronegative cohort members. Every donor gave a peripheral blood sample, and the peripheral blood mononuclear cells from that sample were used for TCR beta sequencing. The Qiagen DNeasy Blood Extraction Kit was used to extract genomic DNA from the blood cell samples. General findings and caveats noted by the study authors: A cluster of highly shared sequence variants was judged likely to represent a technical artifact of the sequencing pipeline. A further reported finding was that TCR beta sequences accurately predicted the HLA-A and HLA-B alleles for most subjects in the first cohort. The earlier analysis of almost 600 of the donors excluded some 15 rarely observed V segments, including chromosome 9 orphons, because counts were too low. According to a later genetic analysis, donors in an Asian-associated ancestry cluster had fewer N-insertions in productive TCRs than the approximately 710-donor mean. While some public TCRs were present in many individuals, most TCR sequences turned up only very rarely across donors. The study gave a list of more than 150 TCR beta chains associated with cytomegalovirus. In a later analysis, the rate of TCR association differed among HLA loci, with DRB1 alleles having the most associated TCRs and HLA-C alleles having the fewest. The presence/absence analyses assumed that sequencing depth was roughly uniform across donors, and that assumption may not be true. In an earlier analysis of about 600 of the donors, most TCR beta V segments appeared in productive rearrangements about 87% or about 30% of the time, broadly matching IMGT annotations. The authors suggested that the approach could potentially be extended to other disease states and immunological phenotypes. Specific HLA alleles were associated with some 15,000 TCR beta sequences at a false discovery rate of 0.05 in a later analysis. Compared with equally common non-associated chains, HLA-associated TCR beta chains in a later analysis were more clonally expanded and had lower generation probabilities. When HLA alleles, especially DR and DQ, strongly co-occurred, attributing TCR associations to individual alleles was difficult. Some IMGT-functional V segments, including TRBV6-2 and TRBV6-3, could not be distinguished by the 87-base-pair reads and were therefore excluded. In a later analysis, most CMV-associated TCR beta chains were found to appear HLA-restricted, with HLA associations seemingly driven largely by CMV exposure. The classifier was reported to diagnose cytomegalovirus status with high specificity and sensitivity in both the original cohort and the validation cohort. Correlated functional status among segregating V segments might be attributable to linkage disequilibrium, but an unknown experimental factor could not be ruled out. According to a later analysis, parvovirus B19, influenza, CMV and Epstein-Barr virus appeared linked to several top co-occurrence clusters. In vitro tests confirmed that a few of the cytomegalovirus-associated TCR beta chains recognize cytomegalovirus antigens. This cohort had only TCR beta chains sequenced, and the lack of alpha or paired-chain data limited which features could be detected. The only immune exposure information available for the cohort was CMV serostatus. HLA typing was unavailable for some donors at each locus, so association tests used only the typed subset. An association between a missense DCLRE1C variant and V-gene and J-gene trimming of TCR beta chains was found in a later genetic analysis and replicated in an independent cohort.

The CDR3 numbers 16 residues from cysteine through phenylalanine. Only the CDR3 portion is preserved as DNA: 48 bases, with reading frame beginning at the first base. The V end gives up 6 bases and the J end 5 bases, leaving 6 bases in the junction not matched to a gene. According to the germline V gene (reference sequence), CDR1 reads LNHNV and CDR2 reads YYDKDF. Remarks on this clone: It has no known antigen specificity. Qualities for individual bases were not recorded, and no much larger clone is one base off.

This TCR was recovered from a woman in her twenties or thirties in good health and CMV-seronegative. The sequence joins TRBV15 to TRBJ2-1, and 14 junction bases match TRBD2. Sequenced: PBMCs. The CDR3 region reads CATSTGLAGVNNEQFF. The sequenced DNA is TGTGCCACCAGTACGGGACTAGCGGGAGTTAACAATGAGCAGTTCTTC.